This T cell receptor beta chain appears in the sequencing data of a study of T cells of healthy individuals. This clonotype was seen ten or more times. TCRdb re-derived calls from the 5' RACE reads in MiXCR, one entry per CDR3 protein. The sample holds around 53,000 distinct CDR3 sequences; over 12% are singletons and the top ten take roughly 15%. Germline V gene lookup returns CDR1 SGHDN and CDR2 FVKESK. The CDR3 length is 15 residues. J was trimmed by 2 bases and V by 0 bases; bases with no gene match: 4. The chain carries TRBV14 and TRBJ2-7, with 7 bases fitting TRBD1. The origin of this receptor is a human donor in good health. In nucleotides, the CDR3 is TGTGCCAGCAGCCAAGATAACAGGGGAGCCTACGAGCAGTACTTC. This translates into CASSQDNRGAYEQYF.